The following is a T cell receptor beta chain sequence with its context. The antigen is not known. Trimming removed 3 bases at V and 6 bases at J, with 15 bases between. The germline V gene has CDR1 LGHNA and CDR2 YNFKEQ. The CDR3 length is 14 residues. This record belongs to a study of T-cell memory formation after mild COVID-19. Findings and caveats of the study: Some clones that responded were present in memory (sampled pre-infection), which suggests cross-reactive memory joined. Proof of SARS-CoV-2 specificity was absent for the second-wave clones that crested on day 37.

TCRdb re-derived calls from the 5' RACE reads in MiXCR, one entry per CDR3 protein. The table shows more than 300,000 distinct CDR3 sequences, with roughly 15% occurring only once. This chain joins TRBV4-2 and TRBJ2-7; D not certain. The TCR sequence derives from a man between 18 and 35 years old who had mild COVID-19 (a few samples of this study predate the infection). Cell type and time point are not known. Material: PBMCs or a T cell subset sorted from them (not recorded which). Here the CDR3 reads CASSQHPIPREQYF. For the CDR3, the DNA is TGTGCCAGCAGCCAGCACCCAATCCCCCGCGAGCAGTACTTC.